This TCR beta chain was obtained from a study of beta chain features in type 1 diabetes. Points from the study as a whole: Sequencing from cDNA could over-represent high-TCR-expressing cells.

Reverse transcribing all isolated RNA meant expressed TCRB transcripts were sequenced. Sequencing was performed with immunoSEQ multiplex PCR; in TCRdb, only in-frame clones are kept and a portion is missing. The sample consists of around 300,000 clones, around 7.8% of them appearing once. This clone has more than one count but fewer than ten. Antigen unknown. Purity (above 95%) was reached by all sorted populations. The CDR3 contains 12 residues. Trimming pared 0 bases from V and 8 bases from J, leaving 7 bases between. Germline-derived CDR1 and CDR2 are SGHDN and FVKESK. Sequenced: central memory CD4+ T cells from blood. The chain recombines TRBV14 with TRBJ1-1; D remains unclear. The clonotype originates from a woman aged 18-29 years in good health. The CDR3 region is CASSQDSREAFF. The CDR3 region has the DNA TGTGCCAGCAGCCAAGATTCCAGGGAAGCTTTCTTT.